Sequencing of this T cell receptor beta chain was carried out in a study of synovial regulatory T cells in juvenile arthritis. Study in general: Treatments: three naive, several methotrexate, one methotrexate plus infliximab, one unknown. Overall study findings and caveats: iaTreg TCR repertoires were largely private across patients and partially overlapped synovial Teff and blood CPL. Synovial Treg CDR3 sequences overlapped more with iaTregs than other circulating Tregs.

This CDR3 has 13 residues. Only the protein is on record. Germline loops: CDR1 SGHRS, CDR2 YFSETQ. Repertoires were generated with immunoSEQ multiplex PCR, while TCRdb's copy carries only in-frame clones and drops some. The specimen's table records just under 10,000 clones. A remark on this clone: The antigen is unknown.

This clonotype originated in a donor under 30 with juvenile idiopathic arthritis. The rearrangement joins TRBV5-1 to TRBJ2-7; TCRdb's D call, TRBD2, is unchecked because there is no DNA. Material for sequencing was Treg cells from blood. Sample subset: remaining (HLA-DR-negative) circulating blood Treg cells. CDR3 residues: CASSLGQRYEQYF.